The T cell receptor (beta chain) described here comes from a study of blood T cell repertoires in COVID-19. Background on the study: Specimens from acute and convalescent COVID-19 originated in the United States, Italy and Spain. Sources were T cells, B-cell-depleted T cells, or PBMCs; the material itself was cDNA or gDNA.

In the original workflow: Estimated nucleated cell counts came from reference gene primer amplification. Measured with immunoSEQ multiplex PCR; TCRdb has only the in-frame clones, and not every one. That table supplies the V and J calls and clone size; D and trimming were determined from the DNA. This sample has 200,000 to 300,000 clones, with 84% found just once. V was cut by 3 bases and J by 2 bases, with 5 bases left in between. This CDR3 is 12 amino acids long. CDR1 and CDR2 from the germline V gene are SGHRS and YFSETQ. The sequenced sample was peripheral blood. The gene calls are TRBV5-1 and TRBJ2-5, with unresolved D. This TCR derives from a woman in her 40s who had recovered from COVID-19. CDR3 bases: TGCGCCAGCAGCTGGCCTCAAGAGACCCAGTACTTC. This codes for CASSWPQETQYF.